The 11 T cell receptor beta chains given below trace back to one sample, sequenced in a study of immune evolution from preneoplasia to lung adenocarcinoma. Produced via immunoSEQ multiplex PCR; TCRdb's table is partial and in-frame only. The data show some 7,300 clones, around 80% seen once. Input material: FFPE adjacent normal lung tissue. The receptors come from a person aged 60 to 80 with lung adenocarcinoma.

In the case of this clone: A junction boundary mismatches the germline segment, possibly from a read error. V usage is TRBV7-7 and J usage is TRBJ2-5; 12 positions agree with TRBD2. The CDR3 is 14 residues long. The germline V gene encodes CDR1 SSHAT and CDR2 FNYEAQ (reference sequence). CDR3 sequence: CASSSGLAGETQYF. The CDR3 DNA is TGTGCTAGCAGCTCGGGACTAGCGGGAGAGACCCAGTACTTC.

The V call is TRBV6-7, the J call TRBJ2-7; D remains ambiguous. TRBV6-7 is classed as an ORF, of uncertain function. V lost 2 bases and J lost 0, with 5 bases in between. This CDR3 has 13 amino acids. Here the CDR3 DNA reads TGTGCCAGCAGTTACCAGAGCTCCTACGAGCAGTACGTC. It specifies CASSYQSSYEQYV.

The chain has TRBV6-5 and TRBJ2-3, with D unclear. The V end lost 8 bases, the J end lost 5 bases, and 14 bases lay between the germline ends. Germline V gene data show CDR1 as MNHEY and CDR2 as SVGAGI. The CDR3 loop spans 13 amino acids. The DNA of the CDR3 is TGTGCCAGCCGCCCACCGGTCCAAGATACGCAGTATTTT. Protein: CASRPPVQDTQYF.

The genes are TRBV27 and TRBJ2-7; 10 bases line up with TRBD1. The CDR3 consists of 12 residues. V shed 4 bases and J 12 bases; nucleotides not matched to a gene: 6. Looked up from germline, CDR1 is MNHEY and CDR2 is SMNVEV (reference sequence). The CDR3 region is CASSSQDRGWYV. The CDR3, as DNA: TGTGCCAGCAGTTCGCAGGACAGGGGGTGGTACGTC.

The CDR3: CASSQVGNNQPQHF. The CDR3 DNA is TGTGCCAGCAGCCAAGTTGGTAACAATCAGCCCCAGCATTTT. The chain combines TRBV4-2 with TRBJ1-5; D uncertain. Per germline, CDR1 LGHNA and CDR2 YNFKEQ. The CDR3 spans 14 residues. Trimming shortened V by 1 base and J by 3 bases, and 7 bases separated the two germline ends.

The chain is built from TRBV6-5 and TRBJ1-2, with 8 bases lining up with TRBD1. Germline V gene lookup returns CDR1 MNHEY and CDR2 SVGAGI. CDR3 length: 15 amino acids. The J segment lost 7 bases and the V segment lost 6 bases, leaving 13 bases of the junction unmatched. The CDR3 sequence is CASSRRPGGGGGYTF. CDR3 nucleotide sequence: TGTGCCAGCAGCCGACGACCAGGGGGCGGGGGTGGCTACACCTTC.

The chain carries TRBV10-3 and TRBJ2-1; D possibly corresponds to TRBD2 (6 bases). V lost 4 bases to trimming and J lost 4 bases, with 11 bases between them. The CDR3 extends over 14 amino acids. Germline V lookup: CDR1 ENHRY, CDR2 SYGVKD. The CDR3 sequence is CAISAGDRYNEQFF. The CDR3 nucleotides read TGTGCCATCAGTGCGGGGGACCGGTACAATGAGCAGTTCTTC.

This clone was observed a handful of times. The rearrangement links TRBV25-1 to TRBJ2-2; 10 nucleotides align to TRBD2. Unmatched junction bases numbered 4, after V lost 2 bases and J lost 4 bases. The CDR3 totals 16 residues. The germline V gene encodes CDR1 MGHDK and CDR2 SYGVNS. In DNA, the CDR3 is TGTGCCAGCAGTGAACCTAGCGGGAGAGGCACCGGGGAGCTGTTTTTT. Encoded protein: CASSEPSGRGTGELFF.

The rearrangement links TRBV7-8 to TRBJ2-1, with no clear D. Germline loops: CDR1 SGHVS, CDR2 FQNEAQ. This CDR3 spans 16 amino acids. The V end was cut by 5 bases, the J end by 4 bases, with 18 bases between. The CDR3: CASSPSPLHTYNEQFF. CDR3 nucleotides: TGTGCCAGCAGCCCCTCCCCCCTACACACTTACAATGAGCAGTTCTTC.

The CDR3 DNA reads TGTGCCTGGAGTGTACGGCCGGTCGGGGCCTACAATGAGCAGTTCTTC. Amino acid sequence: CAWSVRPVGAYNEQFF. V and J are TRBV30 and TRBJ2-1; possible D gene TRBD2, 5 bases. Trimming cost V 0 bases and J 2 bases, with 14 bases left between them. The CDR3 extends over 16 amino acids. Germline V lookup: CDR1 GTSNPN, CDR2 SVGIG (reference sequence).

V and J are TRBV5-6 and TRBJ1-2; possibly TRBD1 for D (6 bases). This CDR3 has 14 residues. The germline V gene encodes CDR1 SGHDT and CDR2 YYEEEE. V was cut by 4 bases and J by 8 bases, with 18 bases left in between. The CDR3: CASSHIQGTGGYTF. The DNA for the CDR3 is TGTGCCAGCAGCCACATCCAGGGGACGGGGGGCTACACCTTC. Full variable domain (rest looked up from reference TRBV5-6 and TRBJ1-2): DAGVTQSPTHLIKTRGQQVTLRCSPKSGHDTVSWYQQALGQGPQFIFQYYEEEERQRGNFPDRFSGHQFPNYSSELNVNALLLGDSALYLCASSHIQGTGGYTFGSGTRLTVV.